The 9 T cell receptor beta chains below come from one sample, sequenced in a study of blood T cell repertoires in COVID-19. Generated by immunoSEQ multiplex PCR, the TCRdb table keeps only in-frame clones and is missing some. The top ten hold around 9.3% of the sample, which has 65,000 to 90,000 clones, roughly four fifths seen once. Input material: peripheral blood. These receptors were taken from a man in his 60s with acute or convalescent COVID-19.

The chain links TRBV7-2 to TRBJ2-7; 11 nucleotides agree with TRBD2. This CDR3 has 14 residues. The germline V gene has CDR1 SGHTA and CDR2 FQGNSA. The J segment lost 2 bases and the V segment lost 7 bases, leaving 4 bases of the junction unmatched. This CDR3 is CASMSSGGTYEQYF. The CDR3 coding sequence is TGTGCCAGCATGTCTAGCGGGGGGACCTACGAGCAGTACTTC.

The CDR3: CASSNRVGNQPQHF. CDR3 nucleotide sequence: TGTGCCAGCAGCAACAGGGTAGGGAATCAGCCCCAGCATTTT. The genes are TRBV27 and TRBJ1-5, with TRBD1 as a possible D gene (6 bases). Germline V lookup: CDR1 MNHEY, CDR2 SMNVEV (reference sequence). This CDR3 region has 14 residues. Trimming took off 6 bases at V and 4 bases at J, with 13 bases between the two ends.

The chain has TRBV5-1 and TRBJ2-2; D may be TRBD1 (6 bases). Germline V lookup: CDR1 SGHRS, CDR2 YFSETQ. The CDR3 contains 15 residues. V lost 4 bases and J lost 3, with 13 bases in between. The DNA of the CDR3 is TGCGCCAGCAGCCCAGGGGCGAGAGACACCGGGGAGCTGTTTTTT. Protein sequence: CASSPGARDTGELFF.

This chain joins TRBV5-6 and TRBJ1-1, with 7 bases fitting TRBD1. Germline loops: CDR1 SGHDT, CDR2 YYEEEE. The CDR3 consists of 16 residues. The V segment lost 3 bases and the J segment 0 bases; nucleotides outside the gene matches: 8. In DNA, the CDR3 is TGTGCCAGCAGCTGGAACCTGGACAGGTTGAACACTGAAGCTTTCTTT. As protein: CASSWNLDRLNTEAFF.

The chain links TRBV6-2 or TRBV6-3 to TRBJ1-1; 9 positions match TRBD1. The CDR3 totals 18 residues. The V and J ends lost 5 bases and 2 bases, in that order; junction bases with no gene match: 15. From germline, CDR1 is MNHEY and CDR2 SVGEGT. The CDR3 spells CASSARQGGISGNTEAFF. CDR3 sequence (DNA): TGTGCCAGCAGTGCGCGACAGGGGGGTATTTCAGGAAACACTGAAGCTTTCTTT.

V usage is TRBV5-1 and J usage is TRBJ1-6; 7 nucleotides match TRBD1. The CDR3 runs to 14 residues. Losses at the gene ends were 4 bases for V and 7 bases for J; bases not matched to a gene: 5. Germline lookup yields CDR1 SGHRS and CDR2 YFSETQ. CDR3 bases: TGCGCCAGCAGCGCAGGGACAGTAAATTCACCCCTCCACTTT. Amino acids: CASSAGTVNSPLHF.

The chain employs TRBV5-1 and TRBJ2-7; TRBD1 is a possible D gene (5 bases). CDR3 length: 14 residues. Trimming stripped 1 base from V and 4 bases from J, with 12 bases between. CDR1 and CDR2 (germline): SGHRS, YFSETQ. Here the CDR3 reads CASSLQGAVYEQYF. For the CDR3, the DNA is TGCGCCAGCAGCTTGCAGGGCGCAGTGTACGAGCAGTACTTC.

V is TRBV6-5 and J is TRBJ2-1, with D maybe TRBD2 (5 bases). CDR1 and CDR2 (germline): MNHEY, SVGAGI. Between the trimmed V and J ends, which lost 6 bases and 3 bases, there was a span of 15 bases. The CDR3 contains 15 residues. The chain's CDR3 is CASSEAGGLYNEQFF. The DNA of the CDR3 is TGTGCCAGCAGCGAGGCCGGCGGGCTCTACAATGAGCAGTTCTTC.

The genes are TRBV6-1 and TRBJ1-1, with D tentatively TRBD1 (6 bases). The CDR3 has 13 residues. Germline CDR1 MNHNS, CDR2 SASEGT. The V gene lost 3 bases and the J gene lost 5 bases, with 10 bases spanning the gap. CDR3 sequence (DNA): TGTGCCAGCAGTGACAGGGGTAGGACTGAAGCTTTCTTT. Its protein product is CASSDRGRTEAFF.